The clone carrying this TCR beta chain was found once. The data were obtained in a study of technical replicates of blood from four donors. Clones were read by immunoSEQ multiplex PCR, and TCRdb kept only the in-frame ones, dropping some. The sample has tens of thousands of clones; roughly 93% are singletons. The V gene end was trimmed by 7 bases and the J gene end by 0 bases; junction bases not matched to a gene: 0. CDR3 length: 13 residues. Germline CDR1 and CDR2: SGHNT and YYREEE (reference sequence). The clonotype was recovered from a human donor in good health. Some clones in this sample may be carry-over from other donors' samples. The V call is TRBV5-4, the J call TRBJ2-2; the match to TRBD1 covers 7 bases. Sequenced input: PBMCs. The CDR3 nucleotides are TGTGCCAGCGGGACAGCGAACACCGGGGAGCTGTTTTTT. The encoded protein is CASGTANTGELFF. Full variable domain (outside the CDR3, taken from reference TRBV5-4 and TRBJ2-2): ETGVTQSPTHLIKTRGQQVTLRCSSQSGHNTVSWYQQALGQGPQFIFQYYREEENGRGNFPPRFSGLQFPNYSSELNVNALELDDSALYLCASGTANTGELFFGEGSRLTVL.